The 23 T cell receptor beta chains listed next were all sequenced from one sample in a study of T cells in Graves' hyperthyroidism and ophthalmopathy. RNA transcripts served as the template for amplifying TCR beta CDR3 regions. Carried out on the TCR CDR3, a first-round RT-PCR used the HTBI primer set. MiXCR, run by TCRdb on the multiplex PCR reads, gives a single entry per CDR3 protein. The table includes 650,000 to 750,000 distinct CDR3 sequences, 13% to 15% detected once. Specimen: blood. The source of these receptors is a woman between 18 and 30 years old with Graves' hyperthyroidism.

This clonotype was seen ten or more times. This chain joins TRBV7-9 and TRBJ2-3; 7 nucleotides line up with TRBD2. The ends lost 5 bases at V and 4 bases at J; junction bases unmatched: 18. Germline CDR1 is SEHNR and CDR2 is FQNEAQ (reference sequence). The CDR3 covers 18 residues. This CDR3 is CASSLKGGSGSASDTQYF. The CDR3 region has the DNA TGTGCCAGCAGCCTGAAGGGCGGTAGCGGGTCCGCCTCAGATACGCAGTATTTT.

This clonotype came up many times. J is TRBJ2-1 and V is TRBV30; D may match TRBD1 or TRBD2 (5 bases each). The germline V gene encodes CDR1 GTSNPN and CDR2 SVGIG (reference sequence). The CDR3 has 12 amino acids. V lost 4 bases and J 12 bases, leaving 16 bases between the germline ends. CDR3 coding DNA: TGTGCCTGGAAGCCCCCACGAGGGGTGCAGTTCTTC. This translates into CAWKPPRGVQFF.

This clonotype was detected only once. This chain links TRBV5-4 with TRBJ1-3; 10 bases align to TRBD1. CDR3 length: 15 residues. The germline CDR1 and CDR2 sequences are SGHNT and YYREEE (reference sequence). V was clipped by 3 bases and J by 7 bases; unmatched bases: 7. CDR3 DNA sequence: TGTGCCAGCAGCTCACGGGACAGGGGCGCGAACACCATATATTTT. Translation: CASSSRDRGANTIYF.

The sample holds many counts of this clonotype. The V and J genes are TRBV20-1 and TRBJ2-3, with D unclear. The germline CDR1 and CDR2 sequences are DFQATT and SNEGSKA (reference sequence). The length of the CDR3 is 16 residues. V was shortened by 0 bases and J by 4 bases, with 17 bases between the two germline ends. CDR3 protein: CSARDVASRTADTQYF. The CDR3 DNA reads TGCAGTGCTAGAGATGTGGCTAGTCGAACCGCAGATACGCAGTATTTT.

This clonotype has a handful of counts. The genes are TRBV14 and TRBJ2-5, with unresolved D. The germline V and J ends were trimmed by 6 bases and 6 bases, with 14 bases remaining between them. The CDR3 covers 13 residues. The germline V gene has CDR1 SGHDN and CDR2 FVKESK. CDR3 sequence: CASRENLMQTQYF. CDR3 DNA: TGTGCCAGCAGGGAAAATTTAATGCAGACCCAGTACTTC.

The J gene is TRBJ1-2, the V gene TRBV5-1; TRBD1 might be the D (5 bases). The CDR3 has 12 amino acids. Per germline, CDR1 SGHRS and CDR2 YFSETQ. V was trimmed by 1 base and J by 6 bases, leaving 7 bases between them. This chain's CDR3 is CASSLNRNGYTF. The CDR3 coding sequence is TGCGCCAGCAGCTTGAACAGGAATGGCTACACCTTC. The full variable domain, rest sourced from reference TRBV5-1 and TRBJ1-2, is KAGVTQTPRYLIKTRGQQVTLSCSPISGHRSVSWYQQTPGQGLQFLFEYFSETQRNKGNFPGRFSGRQFSNSRSEMNVSTLELGDSALYLCASSLNRNGYTFGSGTRLTVV.

V usage is TRBV12-3 or TRBV12-4 and J usage is TRBJ2-7; TRBD1 agrees at 10 bases. Trimming removed 7 bases from V and 7 bases from J; junction bases left unmatched: 10. The CDR3 consists of 14 residues. The CDR3 DNA reads as TGTGCCAGCATGTCGACAGGGGGCGGGGGGGAGCAGTACTTC. It yields the protein CASMSTGGGGEQYF.

This clonotype occurred many times. The gene calls are TRBV5-1 and TRBJ1-2; D might be TRBD1 (5 bases). CDR3 size: 14 residues. Trimming pared 3 bases from V and 4 bases from J, leaving 13 bases between. In germline, CDR1 is SGHRS, CDR2 YFSETQ. CDR3 DNA: TGCGCCAGCAGCTCGACCGGCGGGGGCTATGGCTACACCTTC. This codes for CASSSTGGGYGYTF.

In its sample, this clonotype was seen a few times. The rearrangement uses TRBV7-9 and TRBJ1-6; D not resolved. The V gene lost 2 bases and the J gene lost 7 bases, with 12 bases spanning the gap. CDR1 and CDR2 from the germline V gene are SEHNR and FQNEAQ (reference sequence). CDR3 size: 15 residues. CDR3 sequence: CASSLSGKGNSPLHF. CDR3 sequence (DNA): TGTGCCAGCAGCTTATCGGGGAAGGGCAATTCACCCCTCCACTTT.

A few counts support this clonotype. V usage is TRBV5-5 and J usage is TRBJ2-2, with D tentatively TRBD1 or TRBD2 (5 bases each). V dropped 1 base and J dropped 7 bases, with 17 bases sitting between them. The CDR3 spans 16 residues. Germline CDR1 and CDR2: SGHKS and YYEKEE (reference sequence). CDR3 protein: CASSLTGQGSGGELFF. The CDR3 coding sequence is TGTGCCAGCAGCTTGACAGGTCAAGGGAGTGGCGGGGAGCTGTTTTTT.

This clonotype was observed a handful of times. The chain employs TRBV5-1 and TRBJ2-2; D is ambiguous. V lost 0 bases and J lost 6, with 12 bases in between. The V gene's germline CDR1 is SGHRS and CDR2 YFSETQ. This CDR3 is 15 amino acids long. The CDR3 nucleotides read TGCGCCAGCAGCTTGGGAACTTTGAGCCCCGGGGAGCTGTTTTTT. Translated, it gives CASSLGTLSPGELFF.

In this sample, this clonotype turned up many times. V is TRBV6-1 and J is TRBJ1-1; no clear D gene. Trimming removed 7 bases at V and 5 bases at J, with 17 bases between. Germline V gene sequence: CDR1 MNHNS, CDR2 SASEGT. The CDR3 has 14 residues. The CDR3 DNA reads TGTGCCAGCAAAACGGGGATGGAGGGTACTGAAGCTTTCTTT. Its protein is CASKTGMEGTEAFF.

About this clonotype: A much larger clone is a single base away; this may be a read error. The chain links TRBV20-1 to TRBJ1-1; 8 bases are shared with TRBD1. This CDR3 region has 14 residues. Germline-derived CDR1 and CDR2 are DFQATT and SNEGSKA (reference sequence). Here the CDR3 reads CGAKTGVMNTEAFF. The CDR3 DNA reads TGCGGTGCTAAGACAGGGGTCATGAACACTGAAGCTTTCTTT.

This clonotype was observed many times. The V and J genes are TRBV6-2 or TRBV6-3 and TRBJ2-1; TRBD2 matches 9 bases. The CDR3 loop spans 20 amino acids. Looked up from germline, CDR1 is MNHEY and CDR2 is SVGEGT. Trimming cost V 2 bases and J 0 bases; bases outside gene matches: 14. CDR3 in DNA: TGTGCCAGCAGTTACCCCCCGGTGGTGCGGGAGGGCAGCTCCTACAATGAGCAGTTCTTC. Translation gives CASSYPPVVREGSSYNEQFF.

This clonotype was seen repeatedly, ten times or more. CDR3 bases: TGTGCCAGCAGCCCCGCCGGGACAGGCGGCGAGCAGTACTTC. Translating it yields CASSPAGTGGEQYF. The V call is TRBV7-9, the J call TRBJ2-7; TRBD1 aligns across 8 bases. Germline lookup yields CDR1 SEHNR and CDR2 FQNEAQ (reference sequence). This CDR3 spans 14 amino acids. V was clipped by 5 bases and J by 6 bases; unmatched bases: 9.

The rearrangement uses TRBV7-3 and TRBJ2-7; D unclear. CDR3 length: 13 residues. Trimming left V 5 bases short and J 6 bases short, with 14 bases between. Germline V lookup: CDR1 SGHTA, CDR2 FQGTGA. The chain's CDR3 is CASSQHKSSEQYF. In nucleotides, the CDR3 is TGTGCCAGCAGCCAACATAAATCGTCCGAGCAGTACTTC.

In its sample, this clonotype was seen many times. This sequence joins TRBV27 and TRBJ1-6; maybe TRBD1 (6 bases). The V end was cut by 6 bases, the J end by 10 bases, with 13 bases between. The CDR3 length is 13 residues. Germline values: CDR1 MNHEY, CDR2 SMNVEV (reference sequence). CDR3 nucleotide sequence: TGTGCCAGCAGAGGACAGTTAGGATCACCCCTCCACTTT. Translated, it gives CASRGQLGSPLHF.

This clonotype came up many times. CDR3 nucleotide sequence: TGTGCCTGGAGTGTAGCAGGGGGCTATGGCTACACCTTC. Residues: CAWSVAGGYGYTF. The chain carries TRBV30 and TRBJ1-2, with 7 bases identical to TRBD1. The CDR3 covers 13 residues. V shed 0 bases, J shed 4 bases, and the junction held 2 bases outside the gene matches. Germline V gene data show CDR1 as GTSNPN and CDR2 as SVGIG (reference sequence).

The rearrangement joins TRBV5-8 to TRBJ2-7, with D perhaps TRBD1 or TRBD2 (6 bases each). Germline V gives CDR1 SGHTS, CDR2 YDEGEE. The CDR3 contains 15 residues. V was clipped by 4 bases and J by 5 bases, with 19 bases between them. CDR3 nucleotides: TGTGCCAGCAGCCGCACCCTGGGGGGCGCGGACGAGCAGTACTTC. Amino acid sequence: CASSRTLGGADEQYF.

With regard to this clonotype: Being one base from a much bigger clone, this may be a read error. J is TRBJ2-1 and V is TRBV7-9; tentatively, D is TRBD2 (5 bases). Per germline, CDR1 SEHNR and CDR2 FQNEAQ (reference sequence). The CDR3 runs 14 residues. The CDR3 nucleotides read TGTGTCAGCAGCTCCCGGACCGGGGTCTATGAGCAGTTCTTC. It yields the protein CVSSSRTGVYEQFF.

This clonotype was seen at least ten times. The chain joins TRBV18 to TRBJ2-7; 9 nucleotides agree with TRBD1. CDR1 KGHSH and CDR2 LQKENI come from the germline V gene. The V gene end was trimmed by 6 bases and the J gene end by 6 bases; junction bases not matched to a gene: 12. The CDR3 extends over 15 amino acids. As DNA, the CDR3 is TGTGCCAGCTCCCCAGGAGGACAGGGGTCGATCGAGCAGTACTTC. It yields the protein CASSPGGQGSIEQYF.

The table lists this clonotype with many counts. V gene TRBV4-1 combines with J gene TRBJ1-5, with D uncertain. CDR1 and CDR2 from the germline V gene are MGHRA and YSYEKL. The V end was cut by 5 bases, the J end by 5 bases, with 10 bases between. CDR3 length equals 13 residues. For the CDR3, the DNA is TGCGCCAGCAGCGACGGCCCCGATCAGCCCCAGCATTTT. It encodes CASSDGPDQPQHF.

The V gene is TRBV16, the J gene TRBJ1-5, with a weak D call TRBD1 (5 bases). V lost 0 bases to trimming and J lost 3 bases, with 9 bases between them. The CDR3 is 15 residues long. The V gene's germline CDR1 is KGHSY and CDR2 FQNENV. DNA of the CDR3: TGTGCCAGCAGCCAATCGGGGACTCACAATCAGCCCCAGCATTTT. Translated, it gives CASSQSGTHNQPQHF.